This T cell receptor beta chain is drawn from a study of control samples from healthy donors and cancer patients. Profiling relied on immunoSEQ multiplex PCR, and the TCRdb table lists in-frame clones only, not all of them. The sample holds about 63,000 clones, around 87% seen once. CDR1 and CDR2 from the germline V gene are SNHLY and FYNNEI. This CDR3 comprises 14 residues. With 7 bases removed from V and 3 bases from J, the gap between germline ends came to 12 bases. Sequenced sample: PBMCs. The chain uses TRBV2 and TRBJ2-2, with D perhaps TRBD1 (5 bases). The source of this sequence is a woman aged 55 to 70 with lung cancer. The CDR3 DNA is TGTGCCAGCAAGCAGGGTATGGACACCGGGGAGCTGTTTTTT. It specifies CASKQGMDTGELFF.